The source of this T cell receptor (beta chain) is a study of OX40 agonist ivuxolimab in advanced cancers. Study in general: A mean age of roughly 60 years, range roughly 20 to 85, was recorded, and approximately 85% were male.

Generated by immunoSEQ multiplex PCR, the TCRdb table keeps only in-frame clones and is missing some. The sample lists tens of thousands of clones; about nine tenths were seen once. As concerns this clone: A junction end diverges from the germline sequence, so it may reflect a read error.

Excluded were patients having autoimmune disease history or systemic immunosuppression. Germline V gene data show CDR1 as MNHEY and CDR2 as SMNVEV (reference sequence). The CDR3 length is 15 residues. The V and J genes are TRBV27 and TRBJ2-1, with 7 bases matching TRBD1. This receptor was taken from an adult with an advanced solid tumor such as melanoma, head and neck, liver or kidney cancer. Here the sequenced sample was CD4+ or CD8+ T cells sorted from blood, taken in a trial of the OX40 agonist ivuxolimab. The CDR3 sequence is CASSPTGVTYNGQFF. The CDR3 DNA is TGTGCCAGCAGCCCCACAGGGGTCACCTACAATGGGCAGTTCTTC.